The rows below give T cell receptor beta chains drawn from one sample of a study of T-cell memory formation after mild COVID-19. MiXCR, run by TCRdb on the 5' RACE reads, gives a single entry per CDR3 protein. The sample records just over 300,000 distinct CDR3 sequences, approximately 20% being singletons. The material sequenced was PBMCs or a T cell subset sorted from them (not recorded which). Receptor source: a man aged 18 to 35 who had mild COVID-19 (a few samples of this study predate the infection). Cell type and time point are not known. Both conserved end residues are part of each CDR3. A D gene is named only where the DNA matches it firmly. A clone size is listed for some rows: how often the clone was seen (once, few, many), or a class if it is expanded.

d_call,clone_size,v_call,cdr3_aa
TRBD2,.,TRBV20-1,CSARDLAGASTDTQYF
.,.,TRBV12-3/TRBV12-4,CASSLVAVNTGELFF
TRBD2,many,TRBV18,CASSPPGLAAYEQYF
.,many,TRBV20-1,CSARSGSNQPQHF
.,.,TRBV12-3/TRBV12-4,CASSLRGTQETQYF
TRBD2,.,TRBV9,CASSVAGGGNEQFF
.,few,TRBV11-2,CASSLDLLGGSTEAFF
.,few,TRBV7-2,CASSFGLFDTQYF
TRBD2,few,TRBV5-5,CARSLALSGGFDEQFF
.,few,TRBV20-1,CSATPGCQDTQYF
.,few,TRBV18,CASSQNPGHLNTEAFF
.,.,TRBV4-1,CASSLRWQGIMNTEAFF